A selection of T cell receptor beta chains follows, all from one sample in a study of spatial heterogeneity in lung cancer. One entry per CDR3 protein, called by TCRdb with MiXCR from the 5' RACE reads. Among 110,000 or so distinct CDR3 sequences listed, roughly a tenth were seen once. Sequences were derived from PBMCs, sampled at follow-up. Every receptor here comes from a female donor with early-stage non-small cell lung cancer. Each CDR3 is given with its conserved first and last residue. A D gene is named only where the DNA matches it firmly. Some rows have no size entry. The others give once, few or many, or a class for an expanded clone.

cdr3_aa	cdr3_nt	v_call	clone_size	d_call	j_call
CASSGALNTEAFF	TGTGCCAGCTCCGGGGCCTTAAACACTGAAGCTTTCTTT	TRBV14	NA	NA	TRBJ1-1
CASSQTGGTDTQYF	TGCGCCAGCAGCCAAACAGGGGGCACAGATACGCAGTATTTT	TRBV4-3	few	TRBD1	TRBJ2-3
CSGRDIPTDTQYF	TGCAGCGGCCGGGACATCCCCACAGATACGCAGTATTTT	TRBV29-1	few	NA	TRBJ2-3
CASSELAQSNQPQHF	TGTGCCAGCAGTGAGTTAGCACAGTCCAATCAGCCCCAGCATTTT	TRBV2	NA	NA	TRBJ1-5
CASTQDGLYGYTF	TGTGCCAGCACCCAGGACGGACTCTATGGCTACACCTTC	TRBV6-2/TRBV6-3	few	NA	TRBJ1-2
CASSRDTVNYGYTF	TGCGCCAGCAGCCGGGACACCGTTAACTATGGCTACACCTTC	TRBV4-3	few	NA	TRBJ1-2
CASSYSASGRAEETQYF	TGTGCCAGCAGTTACTCAGCCAGCGGGAGGGCCGAGGAGACCCAGTACTTC	TRBV6-2/TRBV6-3	NA	TRBD2	TRBJ2-5
CASSPGHRNEQFF	TGCGCCAGCAGCCCTGGTCATCGCAATGAGCAGTTCTTC	TRBV5-1	few	NA	TRBJ2-1
CASSPGQGAFYEQYF	TGTGCCAGCAGCCCCGGACAGGGGGCCTTTTACGAGCAGTACTTC	TRBV7-3	NA	TRBD1	TRBJ2-7
CASSQSYGYGYTF	TGTGCCAGCAGCCAAAGTTATGGCTATGGCTACACCTTC	TRBV7-2	NA	NA	TRBJ1-2
CSARRGVGGYTF	TGCAGTGCTAGACGCGGAGTTGGTGGCTACACCTTC	TRBV20-1	NA	NA	TRBJ1-2
CASSAGQSNEKLFF	TGTGCCAGCAGCGCGGGACAGAGTAATGAAAAACTGTTTTTT	TRBV7-9	NA	TRBD1	TRBJ1-4
CSARLEWRVGTDTQYF	TGCAGTGCTAGATTAGAATGGCGGGTGGGCACAGATACGCAGTATTTT	TRBV20-1	few	NA	TRBJ2-3
CASSQSPTTSGQYF	TGTGCCAGCAGCCAAAGCCCCACTACGAGCGGGCAGTACTTC	TRBV3-1	NA	NA	TRBJ2-7
CASSQYRGAYGYTF	TGTGCCAGCAGTCAATACAGGGGTGCGTATGGCTACACCTTC	TRBV28	NA	TRBD1	TRBJ1-2
CASSLRTFQETQYF	TGTGCCAGCAGTTTACGGACATTCCAAGAGACCCAGTACTTC	TRBV28	NA	NA	TRBJ2-5
CASGGREGANVLTF	TGTGCCAGCGGCGGGAGGGAAGGGGCCAACGTCCTGACTTTC	TRBV2	few	TRBD2	TRBJ2-6
CSARAPGGETQYF	TGCAGTGCTAGAGCGCCCGGGGGAGAGACCCAGTACTTC	TRBV20-1	few	NA	TRBJ2-5
CAIRGTDTNYEQYF	TGTGCCATCAGGGGAACAGACACGAACTACGAGCAGTACTTC	TRBV10-3	NA	NA	TRBJ2-7
CASSLNGYFTDTQYF	TGCGCCAGCAGCTTGAATGGGTACTTCACAGATACGCAGTATTTT	TRBV5-1	many	NA	TRBJ2-3
CASSSGGTLHGYTF	TGTGCCAGCAGCTCCGGGGGAACCCTTCATGGCTACACCTTC	TRBV28	few	NA	TRBJ1-2
CSVEDRTSNYGYTF	TGCAGTGTTGAAGACAGGACATCTAACTATGGCTACACCTTC	TRBV20-1	NA	NA	TRBJ1-2
CASSPPGTESGNTIYF	TGTGCCAGCAGTCCACCAGGGACAGAGTCTGGAAACACCATATATTTT	TRBV28	NA	TRBD1	TRBJ1-3
CASRAYPGQGYEQYF	TGTGCCAGCAGAGCCTATCCGGGACAGGGGTACGAGCAGTACTTC	TRBV28	many	TRBD1	TRBJ2-7
CASSQKGRLTEAFF	TGTGCCAGCAGCCAAAAGGGTCGGTTGACTGAAGCTTTCTTT	TRBV3-1	NA	NA	TRBJ1-1
CASSLWGVTDTQYF	TGTGCCAGCAGCTTGTGGGGGGTCACAGATACGCAGTATTTT	TRBV5-5	many	NA	TRBJ2-3
CASSFQRWDYEQYF	TGTGCCAGCAGTTTTCAACGGTGGGACTACGAGCAGTACTTC	TRBV28	few	NA	TRBJ2-7
CASRTGGGWNQPQHF	TGTGCCAGCAGAACAGGGGGAGGATGGAATCAGCCCCAGCATTTT	TRBV2	NA	TRBD1	TRBJ1-5
CASSRTDLGTEAFF	TGTGCCAGCTCACGGACAGATTTGGGCACTGAAGCTTTCTTT	TRBV18	few	NA	TRBJ1-1
CSANSLRDRGGEQYF	TGCAGTGCTAACTCCCTCCGGGACAGGGGCGGTGAGCAGTACTTC	TRBV20-1	few	TRBD1	TRBJ2-7
CASSIAREGEQYF	TGTGCCAGCAGCATTGCACGAGAGGGCGAGCAGTACTTC	TRBV3-1	many	NA	TRBJ2-7
CASSLRQGRFIKLFF	TGTGCCAGCAGCTTACGACAGGGGAGGTTTATTAAACTGTTTTTT	TRBV11-2	NA	TRBD1	TRBJ1-4
CASGDWGSNQPQHF	TGTGCCAGCGGTGACTGGGGGAGCAATCAGCCCCAGCATTTT	TRBV27	many	NA	TRBJ1-5
CASSATSLTDTQYF	TGTGCCAGCAGCGCGACTAGCCTCACAGATACGCAGTATTTT	TRBV9	NA	TRBD2	TRBJ2-3
CASSPSASGRIREQFF	TGTGCCAGCAGTCCCTCGGCTAGCGGGAGGATTAGGGAGCAGTTCTTC	TRBV7-3	many	TRBD2	TRBJ2-1
CASSQRTGPGFTGELFF	TGCGCCAGCAGCCAGAGAACAGGGCCAGGGTTTACCGGGGAGCTGTTTTTT	TRBV4-1	few	NA	TRBJ2-2
CASNIRGRVRELFF	TGTGCCAGCAATATCAGGGGTCGCGTCCGGGAGCTGTTTTTT	TRBV12-3/TRBV12-4	many	NA	TRBJ2-2
CASSLLGFGYGYTF	TGTGCCAGCAGCTTATTGGGTTTTGGCTATGGCTACACCTTC	TRBV5-4	NA	NA	TRBJ1-2
CASSLIYSDTEAFF	TGTGCCAGCAGTTTAATCTACAGCGACACTGAAGCTTTCTTT	TRBV2	NA	NA	TRBJ1-1
CASSPPLGLAGAHEQFF	TGTGCCAGCAGCCCCCCCCTTGGGCTAGCGGGAGCTCATGAGCAGTTCTTC	TRBV11-1	many	TRBD2	TRBJ2-1
CASSRASATNEKLFF	TGTGCCAGCTCGCGGGCGTCTGCAACTAATGAAAAACTGTTTTTT	TRBV5-1	NA	NA	TRBJ1-4
CASSLDGLRNEQYF	TGTGCCAGCAGCTTGGACGGTTTGAGGAACGAGCAGTACTTC	TRBV11-1	few	NA	TRBJ2-7
CASRTRDTSYNEQFF	TGTGCCAGCAGGACTAGGGACACCTCCTACAATGAGCAGTTCTTC	TRBV28	many	NA	TRBJ2-1
CAISESFNGGVYGYTF	TGTGCCATCAGTGAGTCCTTTAATGGGGGCGTCTATGGCTACACCTTC	TRBV10-3	NA	NA	TRBJ1-2
CASSMTSGRGETQYF	TGTGCCAGCAGCATGACTAGCGGGAGAGGAGAGACCCAGTACTTC	TRBV5-4	few	TRBD2	TRBJ2-5
CSARDGVSGNTIYF	TGCAGTGCTCGAGACGGAGTCTCTGGAAACACCATATATTTT	TRBV20-1	NA	NA	TRBJ1-3
CAISPALGRTDTQYF	TGTGCCATCAGCCCCGCGTTAGGCCGCACAGATACGCAGTATTTT	TRBV10-3	NA	NA	TRBJ2-3
CASSLGLAHTMDEQFF	TGCGCCAGCAGCTTGGGACTAGCCCACACCATGGATGAGCAGTTCTTC	TRBV5-1	NA	TRBD2	TRBJ2-1
CASSKKRGYQVRNTEAFF	TGTGCCAGCAGCAAAAAGAGGGGGTATCAGGTCAGGAACACTGAAGCTTTCTTT	TRBV21-1	NA	NA	TRBJ1-1